The entry that follows covers one TCR beta chain sequence. Clones were sequenced by immunoSEQ multiplex PCR, and TCRdb holds only the in-frame ones, with some missing. Counted here are about 79,000 clones, approximately 94% occurring once; the ten biggest clones make up roughly 0.26%. Per germline, CDR1 LNHDA and CDR2 SQIVND (reference sequence). V lost 5 bases, J lost 3 bases, and 14 bases lay in between. This CDR3 contains 14 residues. This entry belongs to a study of technical replicates of blood from four donors. This chain uses TRBV19 with TRBJ2-7; D is possibly TRBD2 (6 bases). This clonotype originated in a human donor in good health. Sequenced material: T cells isolated from PBMCs. CDR3 loop: CASSSLGGVYEQYF. CDR3 DNA: TGTGCCAGTAGTTCATTGGGGGGAGTCTACGAGCAGTACTTC.